Listed below are T cell receptor beta chains from one sample, sequenced in a study of response to subunit inactivated influenza vaccine. MiXCR, applied by TCRdb to the RT-PCR reads, yields one record per CDR3 protein. The sample contains roughly 650,000 distinct CDR3 sequences, more than 15% of which appear only once. The sample in question was PBMCs from blood, obtained less than 13 days after vaccination. The receptor source for this set is a man aged 50-60 years who received an inactivated influenza vaccine. Both conserved end residues are part of each CDR3. The D gene is left open where the match is weak. The size entry is marked missing in some rows and otherwise reads once, few, many or a size class.

DNA: TGTGCCAGCAGCCAAGATAACCTAGCGGGAGGGACAGATACGCAGTATTTT
CDR3: CASSQDNLAGGTDTQYF
V: TRBV14
size: few
D: TRBD2
J: TRBJ2-3

DNA: TGTGCCATCAGTTTTCCTCCTAGCGGGGCTTTGAGACACACAGATACGCAGTATTTT
CDR3: CAISFPPSGALRHTDTQYF
V: TRBV2
size: -
D: TRBD2
J: TRBJ2-3

DNA: TGTGCCAGCAGTTTAGCGGGGGCCCAGAAATCCCTCCACTTT
CDR3: CASSLAGAQKSLHF
V: TRBV12-3/TRBV12-4
size: few
D: -
J: TRBJ1-6

DNA: TGCGCCAGCAGCCTACAAGGGAACACGAACTACGAGCAGTACTTC
CDR3: CASSLQGNTNYEQYF
V: TRBV5-1
size: -
D: -
J: TRBJ2-7

DNA: TGCGCCAGCAGCTTGGATGGGACAGGGAACACAGATACGCAGTATTTT
CDR3: CASSLDGTGNTDTQYF
V: TRBV5-1
size: few
D: TRBD1
J: TRBJ2-3

DNA: TGCAGTGCTAGACCAACGGACAGCCACCCAAACACCATATATTTT
CDR3: CSARPTDSHPNTIYF
V: TRBV20-1
size: many
D: -
J: TRBJ1-3

DNA: TGTGCCACCAGCAGAGATAGGGGGTCCTACGAGCAGTACTTC
CDR3: CATSRDRGSYEQYF
V: TRBV15
size: many
D: -
J: TRBJ2-7

DNA: TGCGCCAGCAGCCAAGTATTTAAGTCTGGGGACGAGCAGTACTTC
CDR3: CASSQVFKSGDEQYF
V: TRBV4-3
size: -
D: -
J: TRBJ2-7

DNA: TGTGCCAGCAGTGAACGTGGACAGGGGCCCACAGATACGCAGTATTTT
CDR3: CASSERGQGPTDTQYF
V: TRBV2
size: -
D: TRBD1
J: TRBJ2-3

DNA: TGTGCCAGCAGCCAAGAGTTTGGGACAGGGTCTTCCGAGCAGTACTTC
CDR3: CASSQEFGTGSSEQYF
V: TRBV3-1
size: -
D: TRBD1
J: TRBJ2-7

DNA: TGTGCCAGCAGCCAAGAAAGGGTGGGTAGCGATGAGCAGTTCTTC
CDR3: CASSQERVGSDEQFF
V: TRBV3-1
size: -
D: -
J: TRBJ2-1

DNA: TGTGCCAGCAGCTTGGGACAGGGGATCTATGGCTACACCTTC
CDR3: CASSLGQGIYGYTF
V: TRBV5-6
size: many
D: TRBD1
J: TRBJ1-2

DNA: TGTGCCAGCTCTATTAGCGGGAGTGAGGAGACCCAGTACTTC
CDR3: CASSISGSEETQYF
V: TRBV18
size: -
D: TRBD2
J: TRBJ2-5

DNA: TGTGCCAGCAGCCCCCTGACAACGAACACCGGGGAGCTGTTTTTT
CDR3: CASSPLTTNTGELFF
V: TRBV5-5
size: few
D: -
J: TRBJ2-2

DNA: TGTGCCAGCAGTTACCCACGGGTAGGGTTCTATGGCTACACCTTC
CDR3: CASSYPRVGFYGYTF
V: TRBV6-2/TRBV6-3
size: few
D: -
J: TRBJ1-2

DNA: TGTGCCAGCACGGCAGAGGCGTTCCAAGAGACCCAGTACTTC
CDR3: CASTAEAFQETQYF
V: TRBV4-2
size: few
D: -
J: TRBJ2-5

DNA: TGCGCCAGCAGCTTGAGGCAGGACAACCTCAATGAGCAGTTCTTC
CDR3: CASSLRQDNLNEQFF
V: TRBV5-1
size: -
D: -
J: TRBJ2-1

DNA: TGTGCCAGCTCACCAAGCTCAGGCAATCAGCCCCAGCATTTT
CDR3: CASSPSSGNQPQHF
V: TRBV18
size: -
D: -
J: TRBJ1-5

DNA: TGTGCCAGCAGCTTAGGAGCGGCCCTGAGCTCCTACGAGCAGTACTTC
CDR3: CASSLGAALSSYEQYF
V: TRBV7-6
size: -
D: -
J: TRBJ2-7

DNA: TGTGCCAGCAGCTTAGTTGCGGCAGGGGGCATGAACACTGAAGCTTTCTTT
CDR3: CASSLVAAGGMNTEAFF
V: TRBV7-8
size: -
D: TRBD1
J: TRBJ1-1